This T cell receptor (beta chain) was captured in a study of T cell clonotyping in hematopoietic cell transplantation. Documented time point: recipient sample about 28 days before transplant, after cytoreduction. The ends were cut back, 0 bases at V and 5 bases at J, with 16 bases in the middle. CDR3 size: 17 residues. Per the germline V gene, CDR1 is LNHDA and CDR2 is SQIVND (reference sequence). Here immunoSEQ multiplex PCR was the method, and the copy in TCRdb shows in-frame clones only, minus some. The data show about 10,000 clones, roughly 90% seen once. The sequencing here drew on peripheral blood mononuclear cells, taken before stem cell transplant. The sequence came from a woman aged 35 to 49 with acute myeloid leukemia. Some clones in this sample may be carry-over from other donors' samples. The chain employs TRBV19 and TRBJ1-4; possibly TRBD1 for D (6 bases). The CDR3 protein is CASSIDFRGNRNEKLFF. CDR3 coding DNA: TGTGCCAGTAGTATAGATTTTAGGGGGAACCGGAATGAAAAACTGTTTTTT.